The 18 T cell receptor beta chains below come from one sample, sequenced in a study of T-cell reconstitution after alpha-beta-depleted transplantation in children. As it was prepared, the TCRbeta library received unique molecular identifiers. TCRdb reanalysed the PCR reads using MiXCR and keeps one entry per CDR3 protein. Here the sample spans more than 100,000 distinct CDR3 sequences, 20% to 25% being singletons. The starting material was PBMCs, mostly from graft donor cells, obtained 180 days after TCRalphabeta/CD19-depleted stem cell transplant. These receptors came from a male patient between 2 and 15 years old who had a stem cell transplant for chronic granulomatous disease, so the T cells may come from the graft donor.

The chain uses TRBV9 and TRBJ1-1; no definite D call. CDR1 is SGDLS and CDR2 is YYNGEE in the germline V gene. The CDR3 is made up of 15 amino acids. V lost 1 base, J lost 0 bases, and 10 bases lay in between. The DNA for the CDR3 is TGTGCCAGCAGCGTATCGACCCGGCTGAACACTGAAGCTTTCTTT. Amino acid sequence: CASSVSTRLNTEAFF.

The genes are TRBV9 and TRBJ1-2, with 8 positions matching TRBD1. The CDR3 has 17 residues. Germline lookup yields CDR1 SGDLS and CDR2 YYNGEE. V trimming: 7 bases; J trimming: 4 bases; junction bases outside the gene matches: 18. The CDR3 sequence is CASPSRTGTTRGYGYTF. The DNA of the CDR3 is TGTGCCAGCCCCTCCAGGACAGGGACAACCCGGGGCTATGGCTACACCTTC.

This clonotype was found many times. J is TRBJ2-1 and V is TRBV20-1; TRBD1 agrees at 9 bases. This CDR3 region has 15 residues. V was pared by 5 bases and J by 3 bases, with 8 bases of the junction left unmatched. The germline CDR1 and CDR2 sequences are DFQATT and SNEGSKA (reference sequence). The CDR3 protein is CSARPGDRDYNEQFF. CDR3 bases: TGCAGTGCTCGACCGGGGGACAGGGACTACAATGAGCAGTTCTTC.

This clonotype was recorded at least ten times. The chain combines TRBV3-1 with TRBJ2-5; D not resolved. The CDR3 is 13 amino acids. V was pared by 1 base and J by 2 bases, with 5 bases between. The V gene's germline CDR1 is LGHDT and CDR2 YNNKEL (reference sequence). The CDR3 nucleotides read TGTGCCAGCAGCCAAGCAGTACAAGAGACCCAGTACTTC. Its translation is CASSQAVQETQYF.

This CDR3 reads CASSLARGSSYNEQFF. DNA for the CDR3: TGCGCCAGCAGCTTGGCCAGGGGAAGCTCCTACAATGAGCAGTTCTTC. The J gene is TRBJ2-1, the V gene TRBV5-1; tentative D call: TRBD1 (6 bases). The CDR3 has 16 residues. The V and J ends lost 0 bases and 0 bases respectively, with 10 bases between them. Germline CDR1 SGHRS, CDR2 YFSETQ. Full variable domain (outside the CDR3, taken from reference TRBV5-1 and TRBJ2-1): KAGVTQTPRYLIKTRGQQVTLSCSPISGHRSVSWYQQTPGQGLQFLFEYFSETQRNKGNFPGRFSGRQFSNSRSEMNVSTLELGDSALYLCASSLARGSSYNEQFFGPGTRLTVL.

This clonotype was observed a few times. The chain recombines TRBV6-5 with TRBJ1-3; D not resolved. There are 14 residues in the CDR3. Germline V gene lookup returns CDR1 MNHEY and CDR2 SVGAGI. V gave up 4 bases and J gave up 3 bases, with 10 bases separating them. As DNA, the CDR3 is TGTGCCAGCAGTTTTACCCAAAGTGGAAACACCATATATTTT. This gives the protein CASSFTQSGNTIYF.

The chain joins TRBV5-1 to TRBJ2-3, with 9 bases matching TRBD2. CDR3 size: 17 residues. With V trimmed by 4 bases and J by 2 bases, 11 bases remained unmatched. Germline V gives CDR1 SGHRS, CDR2 YFSETQ. CDR3 residues: CASSGRRLAEFTDTQYF. Written as DNA, the CDR3 is TGCGCCAGCAGCGGCAGAAGACTAGCGGAGTTCACAGATACGCAGTATTTT.

The table lists this clonotype with many counts. J is TRBJ2-3 and V is TRBV4-1; weak D call: TRBD1 (6 bases). The ends were cut back, 6 bases at V and 3 bases at J, with 19 bases in the middle. The CDR3 length is 16 residues. Germline V gene sequence: CDR1 MGHRA, CDR2 YSYEKL. The CDR3 nucleotides are TGCGCCAGCAGTCAACAGTCCAGGGGCGAAACAGATACGCAGTATTTT. Its protein is CASSQQSRGETDTQYF.

The J gene is TRBJ2-7, the V gene TRBV12-3 or TRBV12-4; TRBD1 matches at 9 bases. V shed 8 bases, J shed 7 bases, and the junction held 9 bases outside the gene matches. This CDR3 is 13 amino acids long. The CDR3 DNA reads as TGTGCCAGCGTGGAACAGGGGGCGCTTGAGCAGTACTTC. Amino acids: CASVEQGALEQYF.

This clonotype was observed a few times. The chain combines TRBV29-1 with TRBJ2-1, with TRBD2 matching 8 bases. Losses at the gene ends were 6 bases for V and 6 bases for J; bases not matched to a gene: 7. Germline V CDR1 and CDR2: SQVTM, ANQGSEA. The CDR3 is 13 amino acids. The chain's CDR3 is CSVPQAGVNEQFF. As DNA, the CDR3 is TGCAGCGTCCCACAAGCGGGAGTCAATGAGCAGTTCTTC.

The rearrangement links TRBV5-1 to TRBJ2-7; weak D call: TRBD2 (6 bases). Looked up from germline, CDR1 is SGHRS and CDR2 is YFSETQ. The germline V and J ends were trimmed by 2 bases and 0 bases, with 12 bases remaining between them. The CDR3 extends over 15 amino acids. DNA of the CDR3: TGCGCCAGCAGCTTTGCGGGACCCCACTCCTACGAGCAGTACTTC. Its protein product is CASSFAGPHSYEQYF. The full variable domain, completed using reference TRBV5-1 and TRBJ2-7, is KAGVTQTPRYLIKTRGQQVTLSCSPISGHRSVSWYQQTPGQGLQFLFEYFSETQRNKGNFPGRFSGRQFSNSRSEMNVSTLELGDSALYLCASSFAGPHSYEQYFGPGTRLTVT.

This chain links TRBV5-1 with TRBJ2-5; no firm D call. This CDR3 spans 13 amino acids. V was pared by 4 bases and J by 5 bases, with 12 bases between. Per germline, CDR1 SGHRS and CDR2 YFSETQ. CDR3 DNA sequence: TGCGCCAGCAGCACGGGCGATGGGGAGACCCAGTACTTC. This codes for CASSTGDGETQYF.

The chain joins TRBV10-3 to TRBJ2-3, with a weak D call TRBD1 (5 bases). From germline, CDR1 is ENHRY and CDR2 SYGVKD. V was trimmed by 0 bases and J by 1 base, leaving 14 bases between them. This CDR3 is built from 17 residues. The CDR3 DNA is TGTGCCATCAGTGAGTCGTTAATTGGGGCCCGCACAGATACGCAGTATTTT. Residues: CAISESLIGARTDTQYF.

This clonotype has at least ten counts. The rearrangement uses TRBV5-1 and TRBJ2-7, with 10 nucleotides matching TRBD2. The V gene's germline CDR1 is SGHRS and CDR2 YFSETQ. This CDR3 spans 14 amino acids. The V and J ends lost 0 bases and 5 bases, in that order; junction bases with no gene match: 2. The CDR3 loop is CASSLASGSDEQYF. DNA for the CDR3: TGCGCCAGCAGCTTGGCTAGCGGGAGCGACGAGCAGTACTTC.

The V call is TRBV5-1, the J call TRBJ2-7, with a possible D match to TRBD2 (7 bases). Germline V gives CDR1 SGHRS, CDR2 YFSETQ. This CDR3 has 15 residues. The ends were cut back, 4 bases at V and 3 bases at J, with 17 bases in the middle. This chain's CDR3 is CASSAGAGGDYEQYF. CDR3 DNA sequence: TGCGCCAGCAGCGCGGGGGCCGGCGGCGACTACGAGCAGTACTTC.

The chain combines TRBV18 with TRBJ1-2; no clear D. This CDR3 has 14 amino acids. Trimming pared 2 bases from V and 1 base from J, leaving 8 bases between. From germline, CDR1 is KGHSH and CDR2 LQKENI. The DNA of the CDR3 is TGTGCCAGCTCACCAGCCGCCAGTAACTATGGCTACACCTTC. It codes for CASSPAASNYGYTF.

For the CDR3, the DNA is TGCAGTGCTAGATCCTCGAGGACTTCTAACTATGGCTACACCTTC. This encodes CSARSSRTSNYGYTF. The chain combines TRBV20-1 with TRBJ1-2; no reliable D call. V gave up 2 bases and J gave up 0 bases, with 13 bases separating them. The CDR3 loop spans 15 amino acids. CDR1 is DFQATT, CDR2 SNEGSKA, per germline (reference sequence).

This clonotype turned up a few times. The chain recombines TRBV5-4 with TRBJ2-1; D not certain. Germline V gene lookup returns CDR1 SGHNT and CDR2 YYREEE (reference sequence). V was trimmed by 0 bases and J by 5 bases, leaving 9 bases between them. The CDR3 length is 14 residues. The CDR3 DNA follows: TGTGCCAGCAGCTTGGCCTTTCAAGACAATGAGCAGTTCTTC. Encoded protein: CASSLAFQDNEQFF. Filled out from reference TRBV5-4 and TRBJ2-1, the complete variable domain reads ETGVTQSPTHLIKTRGQQVTLRCSSQSGHNTVSWYQQALGQGPQFIFQYYREEENGRGNFPPRFSGLQFPNYSSELNVNALELDDSALYLCASSLAFQDNEQFFGPGTRLTVL.